The 20 T cell receptor beta chains presented below share a single source sample, sequenced in a study of OX40 agonist ivuxolimab in advanced cancers. Libraries were prepared by immunoSEQ multiplex PCR; TCRdb keeps only in-frame clonotypes and omits some of them. The sample holds 65,000 to 85,000 clones, roughly 91% seen once. The input for sequencing was CD4+ or CD8+ T cells sorted from blood, taken in a trial of the OX40 agonist ivuxolimab. The receptor source for this set is an adult with an advanced solid tumor such as melanoma, head and neck, liver or kidney cancer.

The rearrangement links TRBV9 to TRBJ1-1; TRBD1 matches at 8 bases. The CDR3 is 14 amino acids. CDR1 is SGDLS, CDR2 YYNGEE, per germline. The V segment lost 2 bases and the J segment 3 bases; nucleotides outside the gene matches: 3. The CDR3 DNA sequence: TGTGCCAGCAGCGTGACAGGGGCTGACACTGAAGCTTTCTTT. Its protein product is CASSVTGADTEAFF.

This clone is classed as medium-sized. This chain connects TRBV6-1 to TRBJ1-2; maybe TRBD1 (6 bases). V was cut by 5 bases and J by 2 bases, with 9 bases left in between. The CDR3 runs 13 residues. Germline V gives CDR1 MNHNS, CDR2 SASEGT. The CDR3 region has the DNA TGTGCCAGCAGTTTTACAGGGAACTATGGCTACACCTTC. It is translated as CASSFTGNYGYTF.

The chain is built from TRBV4-3 and TRBJ2-2, with TRBD1 identical over 7 bases. V gave up 3 bases and J gave up 5 bases; unmatched junction bases: 3. In germline, CDR1 is LGHNA, CDR2 YSLEER. CDR3 length: 14 residues. This CDR3 reads CASSHTGETGELFF. CDR3 bases: TGCGCCAGCAGCCATACAGGGGAGACCGGGGAGCTGTTTTTT.

This clone has just one count. This chain connects TRBV4-3 to TRBJ2-7; 10 nucleotides align to TRBD2. V was pared by 4 bases and J by 4 bases, with 4 bases of the junction left unmatched. The V gene's germline CDR1 is LGHNA and CDR2 YSLEER. The CDR3 runs 14 residues. CDR3 sequence (DNA): TGCGCCAGCAGCCCGGAACTAGCGGGGTACGAGCAGTACTTC. Protein product: CASSPELAGYEQYF.

V is TRBV4-1 and J is TRBJ2-3; 10 bases fit TRBD2. J was trimmed by 5 bases and V by 3 bases; bases with no gene match: 5. The CDR3 length is 15 residues. From germline, CDR1 is MGHRA and CDR2 YSYEKL. The CDR3 DNA is TGCGCCAGCAGCCACAGCGGGGGGGAGGGAGATACGCAGTATTTT. Its translation: CASSHSGGEGDTQYF.

The rearrangement links TRBV9 to TRBJ2-1; 9 bases are a match to TRBD2. Germline lookup yields CDR1 SGDLS and CDR2 YYNGEE. The ends lost 1 base at V and 0 bases at J; junction bases unmatched: 2. This CDR3 spans 16 amino acids. The CDR3 here is CASSVRGLASYNEQFF. In nucleotides, the CDR3 is TGTGCCAGCAGCGTAAGGGGACTAGCCTCCTACAATGAGCAGTTCTTC. Variable domain in full (rest from reference TRBV9 and TRBJ2-1): DSGVTQTPKHLITATGQRVTLRCSPRSGDLSVYWYQQSLDQGLQFLIQYYNGEERAKGNILERFSAQQFPDLHSELNLSSLELGDSALYFCASSVRGLASYNEQFFGPGTRLTVL.

This rearrangement joins TRBV15 to TRBJ2-7; D is unresolved. Germline assignment: CDR1 LNHNV and CDR2 YYDKDF (reference sequence). V dropped 2 bases and J dropped 0 bases, with 14 bases sitting between them. CDR3 length: 16 residues. The CDR3 bases are TGTGCCACCAGCAGATCCCGACCCGTGAGCTCCTACGAGCAGTACTTC. As protein: CATSRSRPVSSYEQYF. Full variable domain (rest looked up from reference TRBV15 and TRBJ2-7): DAMVIQNPRYQVTQFGKPVTLSCSQTLNHNVMYWYQQKSSQAPKLLFHYYDKDFNNEADTPDNFQSRRPNTSFCFLDIRSPGLGDTAMYLCATSRSRPVSSYEQYFGPGTRLTVT.

This clone has only one observation. The genes are TRBV13 and TRBJ2-7, with TRBD1 matching over 12 bases. CDR3 size: 15 residues. The J segment lost 7 bases and the V segment lost 5 bases, leaving 9 bases of the junction unmatched. Per the germline V gene, CDR1 is PRHDT and CDR2 is FYEKMQ (reference sequence). The CDR3 DNA follows: TGTGCCAGCAGCCTCCGGGACAGGGGGCTAGGAGAGCAGTACTTC. It yields the protein CASSLRDRGLGEQYF. The variable domain in full, with the rest retrieved from reference TRBV13 and TRBJ2-7, is AAGVIQSPRHLIKEKRETATLKCYPIPRHDTVYWYQQGPGQDPQFLISFYEKMQSDKGSIPDRFSAQQFSDYHSELNMSSLELGDSALYFCASSLRDRGLGEQYFGPGTRLTVT.

The genes are TRBV23-1 and TRBJ2-3; D is unresolved. TRBV23-1 is an ORF, with its function uncertain. The CDR3 is made up of 19 amino acids. Trimming shortened V by 0 bases and J by 3 bases, and 22 bases separated the two germline ends. CDR3 amino acids: CASSQSRFRSAGSTDTQYF. The CDR3 DNA reads TGCGCCAGCAGTCAATCGCGGTTTAGGTCGGCAGGCAGTACAGATACGCAGTATTTT.

The chain couples TRBV7-3 to TRBJ1-1, with D uncertain. CDR1 and CDR2 (germline): SGHTA, FQGTGA. V gave up 5 bases and J gave up 12 bases, with 22 bases separating them. This CDR3 is built from 14 residues. This CDR3 reads CASSPGLGSWLTFF. In DNA, the CDR3 is TGTGCCAGCAGCCCTGGGTTGGGGTCCTGGTTAACTTTCTTT.

CDR3 amino acids: CAWTDRTYEQYF. The CDR3 nucleotides are TGTGCCTGGACGGACCGAACCTACGAGCAGTACTTC. V usage is TRBV30 and J usage is TRBJ2-7; D unclear. V lost 4 bases and J lost 2, with 9 bases in between. CDR1 and CDR2 (germline): GTSNPN, SVGIG (reference sequence). The CDR3 spans 12 residues.

The chain uses TRBV29-1 and TRBJ2-7, with 7 bases that match TRBD1. CDR1 and CDR2 from the germline V gene are SQVTM and ANQGSEA. The CDR3 has 14 residues. CDR3 DNA: TGCAGTGCCTTTTCCGGGACAGACCTCTACGAGCAGTACTTC. Translation gives CSAFSGTDLYEQYF.

Turning to this clone: At the DNA level, this CDR3 is encoded by other sequences in the same sample as well. The chain recombines TRBV4-1 with TRBJ1-1; 7 bases map to TRBD1. V lost 1 base, J lost 0 bases, and 2 bases stayed unmatched. Germline V CDR1 and CDR2: MGHRA, YSYEKL. This CDR3 has 15 residues. CDR3 bases: TGCGCCAGCAGCCAAGGGGACAGACTGAACACTGAAGCTTTCTTT. Translated: CASSQGDRLNTEAFF.

The chain carries TRBV7-2 and TRBJ2-3; 7 bases are shared with TRBD1. Trimming cost V 1 base and J 3 bases; bases outside gene matches: 7. Germline V gives CDR1 SGHTA, CDR2 FQGNSA. The length of the CDR3 is 16 residues. The CDR3 sequence is CASSLVAGGATDTQYF. The CDR3 coding sequence is TGTGCCAGCAGCTTAGTGGCAGGGGGAGCGACAGATACGCAGTATTTT.

J is TRBJ2-7 and V is TRBV7-2, with D uncertain. The CDR3 length is 14 residues. Trimming took 1 base from V and 6 from J, leaving 13 bases between them. CDR1 and CDR2 (germline): SGHTA, FQGNSA. The CDR3 sequence: CASSLERAIAEQYF. The CDR3 nucleotides read TGTGCCAGCAGCTTAGAACGGGCTATAGCCGAGCAGTACTTC.

The CDR3 DNA reads as TGCAGCGTTGAAGGGGACAGGGGAACAGATACGCAGTATTTT. This encodes CSVEGDRGTDTQYF. The chain joins TRBV29-1 to TRBJ2-3; 10 nucleotides align to TRBD1. The V gene's germline CDR1 is SQVTM and CDR2 ANQGSEA. This CDR3 is built from 14 residues. Trimming took 1 base from V and 3 from J; bases not matched to a gene: 1.

This sequence joins TRBV6-1 and TRBJ1-4; 10 nucleotides agree with TRBD1. Germline V gene data show CDR1 as MNHNS and CDR2 as SASEGT. This CDR3 has 17 residues. Trimming removed 4 bases from V and 4 bases from J; junction bases left unmatched: 9. CDR3 DNA sequence: TGTGCCAGCAGTGTGCCGGGACAGGGGTTCGTTAATGAAAAACTGTTTTTT. It yields the protein CASSVPGQGFVNEKLFF.

The CDR3 DNA sequence: TGCAGCGTTGGACCCGCTGGCTACAATGAGCAGTTCTTC. It yields the protein CSVGPAGYNEQFF. The V call is TRBV29-1, the J call TRBJ2-1; D unresolved. The V end lost 4 bases, the J end lost 3 bases, and 10 bases lay between the germline ends. CDR3 length: 13 residues. Germline V gene data show CDR1 as SQVTM and CDR2 as ANQGSEA.

The rearrangement links TRBV19 to TRBJ1-5, with D possibly being TRBD1 (5 bases). Trimming removed 5 bases from V and 2 bases from J, with 13 bases in between. Germline values: CDR1 LNHDA, CDR2 SQIVND (reference sequence). CDR3 length: 15 amino acids. CDR3 amino acids: CASSPQGGGNQPQHF. For the CDR3, the DNA is TGTGCCAGTAGTCCTCAGGGAGGTGGCAATCAGCCCCAGCATTTT.

The J gene is TRBJ1-2, the V gene TRBV11-2, with D possibly matching TRBD1 (6 bases). The CDR3 is 16 amino acids. Germline CDR1 is SGHAT and CDR2 is FQNNGV. V was shortened by 1 base and J by 6 bases, with 18 bases between the two germline ends. The CDR3 loop reads CASSLAGPTGINGYTF. CDR3 nucleotides: TGTGCCAGCAGCTTAGCAGGCCCGACAGGTATTAATGGCTACACCTTC.